Below are 6 T cell receptor beta chains sequenced from a single sample in a study of spatial heterogeneity in lung cancer. TCRdb re-called the 5' RACE reads through MiXCR, storing one row per CDR3 protein. The sample includes roughly 70,000 distinct CDR3 sequences, approximately 8.9% of them seen just once. Time point in this sample: blood at routine non-recurrence follow-up after resection. The specimen was PBMCs, collected at follow-up. The receptors shown here come from a female donor with early-stage non-small cell lung cancer.

There are many counts of this clonotype. The chain couples TRBV5-1 to TRBJ1-2, with 8 bases identical to TRBD1. CDR3 length: 14 amino acids. Losses at the gene ends were 4 bases for V and 4 bases for J; bases not matched to a gene: 6. Germline V CDR1 and CDR2: SGHRS, YFSETQ. The CDR3 DNA reads as TGCGCCAGCAGCACCGGACAGGGCGGCTATGGCTACACCTTC. Protein sequence: CASSTGQGGYGYTF. The variable domain in full, completed from reference TRBV5-1 and TRBJ1-2, reads KAGVTQTPRYLIKTRGQQVTLSCSPISGHRSVSWYQQTPGQGLQFLFEYFSETQRNKGNFPGRFSGRQFSNSRSEMNVSTLELGDSALYLCASSTGQGGYGYTFGSGTRLTVV.

This clonotype was counted a few times. The chain employs TRBV7-9 and TRBJ2-1; tentative D call: TRBD2 (6 bases). The CDR3 sequence is 14 residues long. Trimming shortened V by 4 bases and J by 6 bases, and 13 bases separated the two germline ends. Germline V gives CDR1 SEHNR, CDR2 FQNEAQ (reference sequence). The CDR3 nucleotides read TGTGCCAGCAGCTCGTTCCCGGGAGTCAATGAGCAGTTCTTC. Its translation: CASSSFPGVNEQFF.

This clonotype was counted at least ten times. The chain combines TRBV5-4 with TRBJ2-5, with TRBD1 matching 8 bases. V dropped 0 bases and J dropped 6; count of bases not matched to a gene: 16. The CDR3 loop spans 18 amino acids. Germline V gene lookup returns CDR1 SGHNT and CDR2 YYREEE (reference sequence). This CDR3 reads CASSLDPGGEGGMKTQYF. The CDR3 nucleotides are TGTGCCAGCAGCTTGGATCCAGGGGGCGAAGGAGGGATGAAGACCCAGTACTTC.

CDR3 sequence reads: CASSERAGASASNEQFF. The CDR3 nucleotides read TGCGCCAGCAGTGAGAGAGCCGGGGCTAGCGCATCCAATGAGCAGTTCTTC. This chain joins TRBV10-2 and TRBJ2-1, with a tentative D call TRBD2 (6 bases). The CDR3 runs 17 residues. V was pared by 2 bases and J by 6 bases, with 20 bases between. Germline values: CDR1 WSHSY, CDR2 SAAADI.

The sample holds many counts of this clonotype. This rearrangement joins TRBV15 to TRBJ2-7; perhaps TRBD1 as D (6 bases). This CDR3 is 14 amino acids long. CDR1 LNHNV and CDR2 YYDKDF come from the germline V gene (reference sequence). The V end was cut by 1 base, the J end by 3 bases, with 10 bases between. CDR3 in DNA: TGTGCCACCAGCAGAGCTGGACAGAACTACGAGCAGTACTTC. Residues: CATSRAGQNYEQYF.

In this sample, this clonotype turned up a few times. The rearrangement uses TRBV5-1 and TRBJ2-1, with 11 bases fitting TRBD2. The germline gives CDR1 SGHRS, CDR2 YFSETQ. The V gene end was trimmed by 6 bases and the J gene end by 7 bases; junction bases not matched to a gene: 12. This CDR3 contains 16 residues. CDR3 DNA sequence: TGCGCCAGCACATTGGCCAACCTAGCGGGAGGAAATGAGCAGTTCTTC. Protein product: CASTLANLAGGNEQFF.